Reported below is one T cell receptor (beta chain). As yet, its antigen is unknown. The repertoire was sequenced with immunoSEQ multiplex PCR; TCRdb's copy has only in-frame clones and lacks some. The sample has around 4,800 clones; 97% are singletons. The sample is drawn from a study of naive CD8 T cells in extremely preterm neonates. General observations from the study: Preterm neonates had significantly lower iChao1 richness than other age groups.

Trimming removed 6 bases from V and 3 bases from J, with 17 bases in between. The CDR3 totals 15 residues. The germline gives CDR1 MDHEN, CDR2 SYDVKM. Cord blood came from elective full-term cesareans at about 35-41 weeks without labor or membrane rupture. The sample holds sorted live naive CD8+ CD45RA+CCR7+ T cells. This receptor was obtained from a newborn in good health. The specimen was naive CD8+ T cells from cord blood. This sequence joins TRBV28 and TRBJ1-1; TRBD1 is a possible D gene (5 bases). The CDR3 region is CASSHRRGEDTEAFF. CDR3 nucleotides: TGTGCCAGCAGCCACCGGAGGGGTGAGGACACTGAAGCTTTCTTT. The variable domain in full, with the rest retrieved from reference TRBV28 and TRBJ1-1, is DVKVTQSSRYLVKRTGEKVFLECVQDMDHENMFWYRQDPGLGLRLIYFSYDVKMKEKGDIPEGYSVSREKKERFSLILESASTNQTSMYLCASSHRRGEDTEAFFGQGTRLTVV.